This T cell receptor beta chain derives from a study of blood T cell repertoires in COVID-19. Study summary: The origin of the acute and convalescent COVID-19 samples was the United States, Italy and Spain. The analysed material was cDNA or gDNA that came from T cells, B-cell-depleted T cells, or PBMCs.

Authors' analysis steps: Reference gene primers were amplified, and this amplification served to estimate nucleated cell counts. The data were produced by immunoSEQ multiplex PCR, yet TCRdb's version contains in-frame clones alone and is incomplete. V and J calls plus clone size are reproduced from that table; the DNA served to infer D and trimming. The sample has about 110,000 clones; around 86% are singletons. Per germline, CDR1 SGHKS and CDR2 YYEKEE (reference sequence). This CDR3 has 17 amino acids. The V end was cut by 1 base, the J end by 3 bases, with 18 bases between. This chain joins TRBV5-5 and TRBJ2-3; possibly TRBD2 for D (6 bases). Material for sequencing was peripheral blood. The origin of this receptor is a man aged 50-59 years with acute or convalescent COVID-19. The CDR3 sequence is CASSLSMGGSRTDTQYF. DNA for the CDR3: TGTGCCAGCAGCTTGAGTATGGGGGGTAGTCGAACAGATACGCAGTATTTT. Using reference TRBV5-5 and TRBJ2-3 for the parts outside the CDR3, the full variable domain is DAGVTQSPTHLIKTRGQQVTLRCSPISGHKSVSWYQQVLGQGPQFIFQYYEKEERGRGNFPDRFSARQFPNYSSELNVNALLLGDSALYLCASSLSMGGSRTDTQYFGPGTRLTVL.